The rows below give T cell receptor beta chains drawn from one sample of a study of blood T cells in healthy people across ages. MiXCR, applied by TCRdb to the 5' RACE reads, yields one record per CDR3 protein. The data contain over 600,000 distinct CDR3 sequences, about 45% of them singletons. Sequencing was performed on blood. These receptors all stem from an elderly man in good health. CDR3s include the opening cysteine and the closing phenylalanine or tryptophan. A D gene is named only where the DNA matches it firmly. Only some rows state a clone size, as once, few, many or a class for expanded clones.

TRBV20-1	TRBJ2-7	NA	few	TGCAGTGCTCTCGACAGACGAAACTCCTACGAGCAGTACTTC	CSALDRRNSYEQYF
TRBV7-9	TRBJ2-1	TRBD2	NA	TGTGCCAGCAGCAGCGGGAGGGCCAGTTATAATGAGCAGTTCTTC	CASSSGRASYNEQFF
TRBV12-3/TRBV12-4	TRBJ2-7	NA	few	TGTGCCAGCAGTTTCGGGAGCTACCCCTACGAGCAGTACTTC	CASSFGSYPYEQYF
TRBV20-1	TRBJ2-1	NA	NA	TGCAGTGCTACCCCGACAGGTTACGATGAGCAGTTCTTC	CSATPTGYDEQFF
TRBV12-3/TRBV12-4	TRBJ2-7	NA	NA	TGTGCCAGCAGTTTAGGGGCTGGAGATTCCTACGAGCAGTACTTC	CASSLGAGDSYEQYF
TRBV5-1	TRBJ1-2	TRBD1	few	TGCGCCAGCAGCGGCAATGACAGGGGGCTGATGGGCTACACCTTC	CASSGNDRGLMGYTF
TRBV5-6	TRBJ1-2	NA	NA	TGTGCCAGCAGCCTAGTTGGCGGGAGAAACTATGGCTACACCTTC	CASSLVGGRNYGYTF
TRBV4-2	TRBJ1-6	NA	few	TGTGCCAGCAGCCAATTTTTAAGGGGCTCGAATAATTCACCCCTCCACTTT	CASSQFLRGSNNSPLHF
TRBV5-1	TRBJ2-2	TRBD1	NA	TGCGCCAGCGCAGAAAATACCGGGACAGAAGATTCCGGGGAGCTGTTTTTT	CASAENTGTEDSGELFF
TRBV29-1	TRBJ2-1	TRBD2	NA	TGCAGCGCTAGACTAGCGGGAGTTCATAATGAGCAGTTCTTC	CSARLAGVHNEQFF
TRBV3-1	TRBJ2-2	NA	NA	TGTGCCAGCAGCAAGGGAAGTCCCGGGGAGCTGTTTTTT	CASSKGSPGELFF
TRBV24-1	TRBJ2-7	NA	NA	TGTGCCACCAGTGATTCCCTTGATACGGAGGCCTACGAGCAGTACTTC	CATSDSLDTEAYEQYF
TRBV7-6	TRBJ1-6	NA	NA	TGTGCCAGCAGCTTAGGGCAGGGGCATCTTAATTCACCCCTCCACTTT	CASSLGQGHLNSPLHF
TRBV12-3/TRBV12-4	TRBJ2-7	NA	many	TGTGCCAGCAGTTTAGCCAGGGGAGACGAGCAGTACTTC	CASSLARGDEQYF
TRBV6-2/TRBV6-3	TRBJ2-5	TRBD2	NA	TGTGCCAGCAGTTCGCCAGCGGGAATCCAAGAGACCCAGTACTTC	CASSSPAGIQETQYF
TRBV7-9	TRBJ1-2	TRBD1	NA	TGTGCCAGCACCGTGACAGGGATGAACTATGGCTACACCTTC	CASTVTGMNYGYTF
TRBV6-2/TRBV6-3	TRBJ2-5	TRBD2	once	TGTGCCAGCAGTTACGGGTCGGGCCTCACGGGGGGTCGAGAGACCCAGTACTTC	CASSYGSGLTGGRETQYF
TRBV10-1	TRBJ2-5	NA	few	TGCGCCACTCTCAGGGTATCGGAGACCCAGTACTTC	CATLRVSETQYF
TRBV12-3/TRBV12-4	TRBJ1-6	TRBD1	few	TGTGCCAGCAGTCTACAGGGGGATAATTCACCCCTCCACTTT	CASSLQGDNSPLHF